The subject of this entry is one TCR beta chain. Its specificity is not known. The record originates from a study of T cells after yellow fever vaccination. 5'RACE template switching generated TCR cDNA, adding a universal primer site and UMIs. A single record per CDR3 protein comes from TCRdb applying MiXCR to the 5' RACE reads. The sample consists of hundreds of thousands of distinct CDR3 sequences, roughly 12% of them appearing once. Overall study results and limits: Weaker, the secondary response had a peak occurring faster, on day 5 versus 15. Abundant bulk-derived clonotypes could contaminate FACS-sorted repertoires.

CDR3 length: 14 amino acids. CDR1 is SGHVS, CDR2 FQNEAQ, per germline. Deletions cut 2 bases from V and 6 bases from J, with 14 bases between. The specimen comprised PBMCs, sampled on the day of the yellow fever booster vaccination. The chain employs TRBV7-8 and TRBJ2-7; D remains ambiguous. The source of this sequence is a man younger than 45 who received the YFV17D yellow fever vaccine. The CDR3 coding sequence is TGTGCCAGCAGCTTATCAGTAGTTAGATCCGAGCAGTACTTC. Its translation: CASSLSVVRSEQYF.